This T cell receptor (beta chain) was observed in a study of PD-1 blockade in classical Hodgkin lymphoma. With regard to this clone: Its antigen is unknown.

Study-wide results and caveats: CD4+ TCR diversity rose significantly by C4D1, and CD8+ TCR diversity did not. In newly diagnosed patients, baseline TCR diversity was reportedly below that of healthy donors. Complete responders had baseline diversity similar to newly diagnosed patients.

Exposure to brentuximab vedotin varied, and each patient had relapsed following autologous stem cell transplantation. The germline gives CDR1 SGHDT, CDR2 YYEEEE. V lost 6 bases and J 4 bases, leaving 23 bases between the germline ends. CDR3 length: 16 residues. Assay used: immunoSEQ multiplex PCR; TCRdb lists only in-frame clones, some missing. The repertoire holds 90,000 to 120,000 clones, with 80% to 90% as singletons. The chain couples TRBV5-6 to TRBJ2-7; tentative D call: TRBD2 (5 bases). Sequenced here: peripheral blood mononuclear cells (PBMCs), sampled before the second cycle of nivolumab. This receptor was taken from a human donor with classical Hodgkin lymphoma. CDR3 in amino acids: CASTLSREHRIYEQYF. The CDR3 nucleotides are TGTGCCAGCACTTTGTCTAGGGAGCATAGGATTTACGAGCAGTACTTC.